The 16 T cell receptor beta chains reported below all come from one sample, sequenced in a study of identical twins. TCRdb redid the calling of the 5' RACE reads with MiXCR, one entry per CDR3 protein. The sample records more than 600,000 distinct CDR3 sequences, about 20% being singletons. A further study also used this sample, focusing on T cells expressing NK-cell markers.

The sample was PBMCs. These receptors were obtained from a woman aged 18-29 years in good health.

CDR3 sequence (DNA): TGCGCCAGCCGGGACGGAGTCATTAGCACAGATACGCAGTATTTT. It yields the protein CASRDGVISTDTQYF. The V call is TRBV5-1, the J call TRBJ2-3, with D perhaps matching TRBD1 or TRBD2 (5 bases each). Trimming removed 7 bases at V and 0 bases at J, with 15 bases between. The CDR3 loop spans 15 amino acids. The germline gives CDR1 SGHRS, CDR2 YFSETQ.

CDR3 region: CASSHGQSVNTEAFF. The CDR3 DNA reads TGCGCCAGCAGTCATGGACAGAGCGTGAACACTGAAGCTTTCTTT. The V and J genes are TRBV23-1 and TRBJ1-1; weak D call: TRBD1 (6 bases). TRBV23-1 counts as an open reading frame of uncertain function. This CDR3 is built from 15 residues. Deletions cut 3 bases from V and 0 bases from J, with 11 bases between.

This clonotype has just a few counts. The rearrangement links TRBV15 to TRBJ2-7; D perhaps matches TRBD2 (5 bases). Germline CDR1 reads LNHNV; CDR2 reads YYDKDF (reference sequence). The CDR3 runs to 16 residues. Trimming took 0 bases from V and 0 from J, leaving 12 bases between them. DNA of the CDR3: TGTGCCACCAGCAGAGATCGGGGTGGAGACTCCTACGAGCAGTACTTC. Protein sequence: CATSRDRGGDSYEQYF.

The J gene is TRBJ2-7, the V gene TRBV9, with 7 bases that match TRBD1. CDR1 is SGDLS and CDR2 is YYNGEE in the germline V gene. The V segment lost 0 bases and the J segment 3 bases; nucleotides outside the gene matches: 6. The CDR3 loop spans 15 amino acids. This chain's CDR3 is CASSVGIGGGYEQYF. CDR3 sequence (DNA): TGTGCCAGCAGCGTAGGAATAGGGGGCGGCTACGAGCAGTACTTC.

This chain links TRBV20-1 with TRBJ2-3; no clear D. Trimming pared 4 bases from V and 7 bases from J, leaving 15 bases between. The V gene's germline CDR1 is DFQATT and CDR2 SNEGSKA (reference sequence). The CDR3 loop spans 13 amino acids. CDR3 DNA sequence: TGCAGTGCTATAGACGGCTTAGGGAATACGCAGTATTTT. This codes for CSAIDGLGNTQYF.

The gene calls are TRBV11-2 and TRBJ2-1; 14 bases agree with TRBD2. Per germline, CDR1 SGHAT and CDR2 FQNNGV. The CDR3 covers 17 residues. The junction had 6 bases not matched to a gene; V was cut back by 4 bases and J by 4 bases. CDR3 coding DNA: TGTGCCAGCAGCTCCCGGACTAGCGGGGGGCGATACAATGAGCAGTTCTTC. Its translation: CASSSRTSGGRYNEQFF.

The CDR3 DNA sequence: TGTGCCAGCAGCCACCCGGGTATTGGTGAAAAACTGTTTTTT. Amino acid sequence: CASSHPGIGEKLFF. This rearrangement joins TRBV14 to TRBJ1-4; no clear D. Trimming pared 3 bases from V and 7 bases from J, leaving 12 bases between. Germline V lookup: CDR1 SGHDN, CDR2 FVKESK. The length of the CDR3 is 14 residues.

V is TRBV5-1 and J is TRBJ2-3, with D perhaps TRBD2 (6 bases). Deletions cut 8 bases from V and 2 bases from J, with 15 bases between. The CDR3 has 14 amino acids. Germline CDR1 SGHRS, CDR2 YFSETQ. The CDR3 nucleotides read TGCGCCAGTTCCGGGACTTACCCCACAGATACGCAGTATTTT. This codes for CASSGTYPTDTQYF.

This rearrangement joins TRBV5-1 to TRBJ2-3, with 8 bases lining up with TRBD2. Germline V gives CDR1 SGHRS, CDR2 YFSETQ. The CDR3 runs 15 residues. The V and J ends lost 4 bases and 1 base, in that order; junction bases with no gene match: 5. The CDR3 loop reads CASSHPAGGTDTQYF. The CDR3 coding sequence is TGCGCCAGCAGCCATCCAGCGGGGGGCACAGATACGCAGTATTTT. Filled out from reference TRBV5-1 and TRBJ2-3, the complete variable domain reads KAGVTQTPRYLIKTRGQQVTLSCSPISGHRSVSWYQQTPGQGLQFLFEYFSETQRNKGNFPGRFSGRQFSNSRSEMNVSTLELGDSALYLCASSHPAGGTDTQYFGPGTRLTVL.

V usage is TRBV24-1 and J usage is TRBJ2-1; the D is unclear. V gave up 1 base and J gave up 8 bases, with 8 bases separating them. CDR3 size: 13 residues. The germline gives CDR1 KGHDR, CDR2 SFDVKD. The CDR3 loop is CATSDFSSDEQFF. Written as DNA, the CDR3 is TGTGCCACCAGTGATTTCTCGTCGGATGAGCAGTTCTTC.

There are a few counts of this clonotype. The chain uses TRBV10-3 and TRBJ2-3; 7 positions match TRBD2. Germline lookup yields CDR1 ENHRY and CDR2 SYGVKD. The V gene end was trimmed by 0 bases and the J gene end by 3 bases; junction bases not matched to a gene: 6. The CDR3 has 16 amino acids. The CDR3 reads CAISESQRGRTDTQYF. Written as DNA, the CDR3 is TGTGCCATCAGTGAGTCGCAGCGGGGTCGGACAGATACGCAGTATTTT.

This clonotype was detected only a few times. V is TRBV3-1 and J is TRBJ1-1, with 7 positions matching TRBD1. V dropped 3 bases and J dropped 3; count of bases not matched to a gene: 4. This CDR3 comprises 14 residues. From germline, CDR1 is LGHDT and CDR2 YNNKEL (reference sequence). In DNA form, the CDR3 reads TGTGCCAGCAGCCAGGAGACAGGGTACACTGAAGCTTTCTTT. Translation gives CASSQETGYTEAFF.

This clonotype was seen a handful of times. This chain uses TRBV4-1 with TRBJ1-2; 7 nucleotides align to TRBD1. The CDR3 consists of 17 residues. V lost 1 base and J lost 3; bases outside the gene matches: 11. The V gene's germline CDR1 is MGHRA and CDR2 YSYEKL. CDR3 amino acids: CASSQVANPRGDYGYTF. For the CDR3, the DNA is TGCGCCAGCAGCCAAGTCGCTAATCCCAGGGGGGACTATGGCTACACCTTC.

This clonotype was detected a few times. The chain has TRBV7-8 and TRBJ2-1, with D perhaps TRBD2 (5 bases). The V end was cut by 6 bases, the J end by 2 bases, with 14 bases between. Germline V gene sequence: CDR1 SGHVS, CDR2 FQNEAQ. The CDR3 extends over 15 amino acids. Written as DNA, the CDR3 is TGTGCCAGCAGTCTTACGCTAGCCCCCTACAATGAGCAGTTCTTC. As protein: CASSLTLAPYNEQFF.

V and J are TRBV4-2 and TRBJ2-2; 10 nucleotides line up with TRBD2. CDR1 LGHNA and CDR2 YNFKEQ come from the germline V gene. The J segment lost 6 bases and the V segment lost 0 bases, leaving 7 bases of the junction unmatched. This CDR3 contains 17 residues. CDR3 nucleotides: TGTGCCAGCAGCCAAGAGCCTAGCGGGAGAGGTTCCGGGGAGCTGTTTTTT. This codes for CASSQEPSGRGSGELFF.

The chain is built from TRBV14 and TRBJ2-3; D ambiguous. Trimming took 1 base from V and 2 from J, leaving 7 bases between them. Germline loops: CDR1 SGHDN, CDR2 FVKESK. This CDR3 is 14 amino acids long. The CDR3 DNA sequence: TGTGCCAGCAGCCAAGTGCGGCACACAGATACGCAGTATTTT. It specifies CASSQVRHTDTQYF. Using reference TRBV14 and TRBJ2-3 for the parts outside the CDR3, the full variable domain is EAGVTQFPSHSVIEKGQTVTLRCDPISGHDNLYWYRRVMGKEIKFLLHFVKESKQDESGMPNNRFLAERTGGTYSTLKVQPAELEDSGVYFCASSQVRHTDTQYFGPGTRLTVL.